This T cell receptor beta chain derives from a study of blood T cell repertoires in COVID-19. Study-wide background: The samples span acute and convalescent COVID-19 from the United States, Italy and Spain. T cells, B-cell-depleted T cells, or PBMCs supplied cDNA or gDNA.

The CDR3 has 15 amino acids. From germline, CDR1 is LGHDT and CDR2 YNNKEL (reference sequence). V lost 0 bases and J lost 0, with 6 bases in between. Authors' analysis steps: Quantification of nucleated cells was approximated via reference gene primer amplification. Produced via immunoSEQ multiplex PCR; TCRdb's table is partial and in-frame only. V, J and clone size derive from that table, while D and trimming were established from the DNA sequence. The sample yields roughly 200,000 clones, around 90% seen once. The genes are TRBV3-1 (or the pseudogene TRBV3-2) and TRBJ1-3; D gene uncertain. This clonotype was obtained from a man in his forties with acute or convalescent COVID-19. Sample: peripheral blood. CDR3 in DNA: TGTGCCAGCAGCCAAGACCATAGCTCTGGAAACACCATATATTTT. Translated: CASSQDHSSGNTIYF.